This T cell receptor beta chain comes out of a study of OX40 agonist ivuxolimab in advanced cancers. Study-level background: Patients in the trial were receiving intravenous ivuxolimab every 2 weeks, at doses of 0.01 to 10 mg/kg. The dose-escalation group included hepatocellular carcinoma, melanoma, renal cell carcinoma and head and neck cancer.

The table came from immunoSEQ multiplex PCR; TCRdb's copy has only in-frame clones and leaves some out. Of about 82,000 clones in the sample, around nine tenths were seen once. Blood got drawn at baseline, again on cycle 4 day 1, and then on cycle 7 day 1. This CDR3 has 16 residues. The germline V gene has CDR1 ENHRY and CDR2 SYGVKD. Trimming took 6 bases from V and 2 from J; bases not matched to a gene: 9. The sequencing used CD4+ or CD8+ T cells sorted from blood, collected in a trial of the OX40 agonist ivuxolimab. V and J are TRBV10-3 and TRBJ2-5; 10 nucleotides line up with TRBD2. The receptor's source is an adult with an advanced solid tumor such as melanoma, head and neck, liver or kidney cancer. The CDR3 DNA reads TGTGCCATCAGGGGGGGCCTAGCGGGAGAGCAAGAGACCCAGTACTTC. Protein sequence: CAIRGGLAGEQETQYF.